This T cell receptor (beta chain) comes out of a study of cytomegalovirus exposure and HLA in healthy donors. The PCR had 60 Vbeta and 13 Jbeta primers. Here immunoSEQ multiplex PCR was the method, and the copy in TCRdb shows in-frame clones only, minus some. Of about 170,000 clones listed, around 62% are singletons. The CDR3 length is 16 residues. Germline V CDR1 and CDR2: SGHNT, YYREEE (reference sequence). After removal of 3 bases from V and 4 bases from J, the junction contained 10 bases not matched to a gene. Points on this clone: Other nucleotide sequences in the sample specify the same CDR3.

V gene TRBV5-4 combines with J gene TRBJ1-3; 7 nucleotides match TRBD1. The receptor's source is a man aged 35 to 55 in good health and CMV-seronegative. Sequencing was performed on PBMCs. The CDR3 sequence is CASSYSRQGRGNTIYF. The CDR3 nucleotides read TGTGCCAGCAGCTACAGCAGACAGGGACGGGGAAACACCATATATTTT.